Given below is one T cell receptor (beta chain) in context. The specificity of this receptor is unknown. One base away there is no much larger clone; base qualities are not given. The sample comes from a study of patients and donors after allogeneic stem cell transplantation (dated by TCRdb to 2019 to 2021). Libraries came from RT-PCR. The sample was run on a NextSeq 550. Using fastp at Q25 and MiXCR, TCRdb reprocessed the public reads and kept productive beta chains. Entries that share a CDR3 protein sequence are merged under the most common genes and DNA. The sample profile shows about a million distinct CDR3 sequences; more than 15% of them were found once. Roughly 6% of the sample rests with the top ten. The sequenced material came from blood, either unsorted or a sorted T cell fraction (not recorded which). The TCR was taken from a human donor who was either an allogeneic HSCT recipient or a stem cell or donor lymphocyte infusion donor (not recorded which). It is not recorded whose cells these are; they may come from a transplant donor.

In nucleotide form, the sequence is TGCGCCAGCAGCTTGGGGTCCGGGACAGGGGCGTACGAGCAGTACTTC. It translates to CASSLGSGTGAYEQYF. In this chain, TRBV5-1 is recombined with TRBJ2-7; TRBD1 fits 10 bases in the junction. Spanning cysteine to phenylalanine, the CDR3 consists of 16 amino acids. The retained sequence is limited to the CDR3, 48 bases, with the frame set at the first base. CDR1 is given as SGHRS and CDR2 as YFSETQ, both from the germline V gene. The germline V end is reduced by 0 bases and the J end by 4 bases; junction bases left unmatched: 7.